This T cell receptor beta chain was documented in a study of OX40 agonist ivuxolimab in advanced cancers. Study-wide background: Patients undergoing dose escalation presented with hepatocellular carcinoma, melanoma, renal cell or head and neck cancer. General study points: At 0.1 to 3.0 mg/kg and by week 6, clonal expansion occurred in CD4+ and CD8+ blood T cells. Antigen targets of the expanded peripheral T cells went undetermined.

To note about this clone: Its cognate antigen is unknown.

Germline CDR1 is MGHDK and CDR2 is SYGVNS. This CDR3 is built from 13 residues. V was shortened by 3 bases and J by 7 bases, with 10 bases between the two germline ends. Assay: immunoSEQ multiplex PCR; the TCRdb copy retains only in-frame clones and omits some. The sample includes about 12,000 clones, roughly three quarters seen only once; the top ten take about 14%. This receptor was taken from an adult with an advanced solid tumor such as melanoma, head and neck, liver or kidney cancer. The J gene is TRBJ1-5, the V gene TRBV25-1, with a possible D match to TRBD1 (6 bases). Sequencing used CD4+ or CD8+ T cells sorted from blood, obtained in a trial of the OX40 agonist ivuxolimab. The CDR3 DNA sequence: TGTGCCAGCAGTGAGGGCGGGGGCCAGCCCCAGCATTTT. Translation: CASSEGGGQPQHF.